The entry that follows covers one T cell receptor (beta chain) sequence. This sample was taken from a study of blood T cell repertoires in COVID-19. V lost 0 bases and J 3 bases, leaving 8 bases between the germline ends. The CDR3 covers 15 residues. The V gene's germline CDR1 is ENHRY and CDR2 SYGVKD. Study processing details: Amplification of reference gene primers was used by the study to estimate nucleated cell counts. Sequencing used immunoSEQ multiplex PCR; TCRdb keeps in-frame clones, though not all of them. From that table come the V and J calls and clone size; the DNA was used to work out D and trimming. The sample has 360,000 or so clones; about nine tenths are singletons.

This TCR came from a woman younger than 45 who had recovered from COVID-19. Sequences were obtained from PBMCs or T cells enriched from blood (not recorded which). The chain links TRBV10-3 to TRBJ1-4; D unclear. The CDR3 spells CAISESGLANEKLFF. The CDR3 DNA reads TGTGCCATCAGTGAGTCCGGGTTAGCTAATGAAAAACTGTTTTTT.